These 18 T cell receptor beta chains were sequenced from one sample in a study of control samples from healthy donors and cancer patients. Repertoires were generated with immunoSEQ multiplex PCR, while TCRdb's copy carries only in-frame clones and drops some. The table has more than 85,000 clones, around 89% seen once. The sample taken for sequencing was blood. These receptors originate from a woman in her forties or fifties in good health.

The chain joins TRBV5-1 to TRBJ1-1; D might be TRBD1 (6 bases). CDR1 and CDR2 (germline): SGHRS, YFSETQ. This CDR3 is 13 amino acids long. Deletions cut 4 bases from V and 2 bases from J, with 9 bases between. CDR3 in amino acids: CASSTDSNTEAFF. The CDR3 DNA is TGCGCCAGCAGCACGGACAGCAACACTGAAGCTTTCTTT.

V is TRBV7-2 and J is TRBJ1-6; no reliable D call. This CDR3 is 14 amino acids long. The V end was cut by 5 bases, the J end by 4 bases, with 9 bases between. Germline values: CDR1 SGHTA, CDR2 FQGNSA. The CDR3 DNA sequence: TGTGCCAGCAGCCGCGGGATATATAATTCACCCCTCCACTTT. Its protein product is CASSRGIYNSPLHF.

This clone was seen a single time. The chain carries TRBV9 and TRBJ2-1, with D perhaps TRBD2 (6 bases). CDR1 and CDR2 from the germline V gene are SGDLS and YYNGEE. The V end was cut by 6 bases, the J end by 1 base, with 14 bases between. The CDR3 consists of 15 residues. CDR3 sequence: CASNRRERSYNEQFF. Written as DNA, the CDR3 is TGTGCCAGCAACCGACGGGAGAGGTCCTACAATGAGCAGTTCTTC.

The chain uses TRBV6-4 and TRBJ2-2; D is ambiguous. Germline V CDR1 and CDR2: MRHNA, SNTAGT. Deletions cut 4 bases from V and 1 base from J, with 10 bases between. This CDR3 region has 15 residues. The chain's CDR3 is CASSVAPVNTGELFF. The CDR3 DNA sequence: TGTGCCAGCAGTGTAGCTCCCGTGAACACCGGGGAGCTGTTTTTT.

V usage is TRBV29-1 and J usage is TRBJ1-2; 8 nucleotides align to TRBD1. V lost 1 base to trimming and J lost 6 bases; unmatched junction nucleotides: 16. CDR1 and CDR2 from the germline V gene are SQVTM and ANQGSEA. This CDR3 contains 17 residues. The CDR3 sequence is CSVEVGTGDFQRHGYTF. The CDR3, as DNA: TGCAGCGTTGAAGTAGGGACAGGAGACTTCCAAAGGCATGGCTACACCTTC. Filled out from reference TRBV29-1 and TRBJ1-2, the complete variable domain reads SAVISQKPSRDICQRGTSLTIQCQVDSQVTMMFWYRQQPGQSLTLIATANQGSEATYESGFVIDKFPISRPNLTFSTLTVSNMSPEDSSIYLCSVEVGTGDFQRHGYTFGSGTRLTVV.

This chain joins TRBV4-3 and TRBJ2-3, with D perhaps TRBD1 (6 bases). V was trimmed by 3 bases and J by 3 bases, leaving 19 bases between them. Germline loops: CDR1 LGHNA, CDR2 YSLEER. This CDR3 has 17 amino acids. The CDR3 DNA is TGCGCCAGCAGCCAGGCAGGACAGCCATTCAGGACAGATACGCAGTATTTT. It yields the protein CASSQAGQPFRTDTQYF.

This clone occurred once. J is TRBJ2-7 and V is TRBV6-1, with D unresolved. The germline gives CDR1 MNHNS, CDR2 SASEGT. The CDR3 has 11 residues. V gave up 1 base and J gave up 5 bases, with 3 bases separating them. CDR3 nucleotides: TGTGCCAGCAGTGAAGGGAACGAGCAGTACTTC. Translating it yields CASSEGNEQYF.

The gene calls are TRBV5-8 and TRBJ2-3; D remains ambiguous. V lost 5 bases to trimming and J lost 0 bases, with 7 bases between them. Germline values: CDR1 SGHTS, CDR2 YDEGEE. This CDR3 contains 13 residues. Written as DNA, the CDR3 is TGTGCCAGCAGTGGCTTTAGCACAGATACGCAGTATTTT. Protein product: CASSGFSTDTQYF.

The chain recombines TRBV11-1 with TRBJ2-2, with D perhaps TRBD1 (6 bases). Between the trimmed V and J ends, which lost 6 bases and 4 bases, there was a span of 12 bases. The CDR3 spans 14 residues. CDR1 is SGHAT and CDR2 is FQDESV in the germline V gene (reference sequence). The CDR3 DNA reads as TGTGCCAGCAGGCTCGACAGGATCACCGGGGAGCTGTTTTTT. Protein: CASRLDRITGELFF.

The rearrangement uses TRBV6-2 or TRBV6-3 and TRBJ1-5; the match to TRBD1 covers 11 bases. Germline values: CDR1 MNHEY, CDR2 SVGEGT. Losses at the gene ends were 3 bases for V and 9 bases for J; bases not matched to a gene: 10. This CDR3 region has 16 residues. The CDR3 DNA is TGTGCCAGCAGTTATACGGGGACAGGGGGGTTGGTGCCCCAGCATTTT. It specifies CASSYTGTGGLVPQHF.

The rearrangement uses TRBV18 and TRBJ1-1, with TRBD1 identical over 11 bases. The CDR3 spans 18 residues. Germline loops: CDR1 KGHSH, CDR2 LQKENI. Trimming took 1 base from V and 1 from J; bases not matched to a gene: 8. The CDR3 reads CASSPRSGQGAKNTEAFF. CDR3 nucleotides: TGTGCCAGCTCACCACGGTCTGGACAGGGGGCGAAGAACACTGAAGCTTTCTTT.

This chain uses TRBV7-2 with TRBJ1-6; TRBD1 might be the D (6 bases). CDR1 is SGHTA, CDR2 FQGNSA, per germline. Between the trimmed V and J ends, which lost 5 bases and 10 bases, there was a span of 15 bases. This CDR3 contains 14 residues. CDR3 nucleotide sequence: TGTGCCAGCAGCGCACAGGGTGGTGGGTCACCCCTCCACTTT. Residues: CASSAQGGGSPLHF. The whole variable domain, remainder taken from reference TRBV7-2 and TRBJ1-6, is GAGVSQSPSNKVTEKGKDVELRCDPISGHTALYWYRQSLGQGLEFLIYFQGNSAPDKSGLPSDRFSAERTGGSVSTLTIQRTQQEDSAVYLCASSAQGGGSPLHFGNGTRLTVT.

CDR3 loop: CASSANAGGRSTDTQYF. In nucleotides, the CDR3 is TGTGCCAGCAGCGCCAACGCGGGGGGCCGTTCGACAGATACGCAGTATTTT. The V call is TRBV11-3, the J call TRBJ2-3, with TRBD2 matching 8 bases. After removal of 5 bases from V and 3 bases from J, the junction contained 13 bases not matched to a gene. CDR1 and CDR2 (germline): SGHNT, YENEEA. This CDR3 contains 17 residues.

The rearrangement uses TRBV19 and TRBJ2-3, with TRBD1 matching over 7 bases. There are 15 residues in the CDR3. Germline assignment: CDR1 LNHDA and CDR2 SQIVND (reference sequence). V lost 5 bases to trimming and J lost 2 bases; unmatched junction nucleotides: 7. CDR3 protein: CASSARDSYTDTQYF. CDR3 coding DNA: TGTGCCAGTAGTGCCCGGGACAGCTACACAGATACGCAGTATTTT. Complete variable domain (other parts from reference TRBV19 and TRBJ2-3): DGGITQSPKYLFRKEGQNVTLSCEQNLNHDAMYWYRQDPGQGLRLIYYSQIVNDFQKGDIAEGYSVSREKKESFPLTVTSAQKNPTAFYLCASSARDSYTDTQYFGPGTRLTVL.

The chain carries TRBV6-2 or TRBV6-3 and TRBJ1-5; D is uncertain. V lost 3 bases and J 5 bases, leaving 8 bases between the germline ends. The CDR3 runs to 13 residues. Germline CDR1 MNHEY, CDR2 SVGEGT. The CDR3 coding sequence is TGTGCCAGCAGTTATAACAATTATCAGCCCCAGCATTTT. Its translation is CASSYNNYQPQHF.

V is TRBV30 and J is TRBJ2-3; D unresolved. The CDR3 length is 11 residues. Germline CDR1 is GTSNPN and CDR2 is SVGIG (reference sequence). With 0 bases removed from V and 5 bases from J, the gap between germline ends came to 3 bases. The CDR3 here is CAWSVGDTQYF. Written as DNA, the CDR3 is TGTGCCTGGAGTGTTGGAGATACGCAGTATTTT.

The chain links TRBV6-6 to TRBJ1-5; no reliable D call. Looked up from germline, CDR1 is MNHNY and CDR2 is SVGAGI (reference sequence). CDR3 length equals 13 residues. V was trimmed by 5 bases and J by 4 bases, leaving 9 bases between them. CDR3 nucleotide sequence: TGTGCCAGCAGTGCCCGTGTGAATCAGCCCCAGCATTTT. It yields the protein CASSARVNQPQHF.

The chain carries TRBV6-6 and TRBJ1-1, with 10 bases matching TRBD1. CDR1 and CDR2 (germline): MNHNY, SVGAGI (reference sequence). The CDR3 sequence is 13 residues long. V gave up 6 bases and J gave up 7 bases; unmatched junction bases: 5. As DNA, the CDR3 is TGTGCCAGCAGCTCCGGGACAGGGGTTGAAGCTTTCTTT. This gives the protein CASSSGTGVEAFF.